These 30 T cell receptor beta chains share one sample of origin, sequenced in a study of cytomegalovirus exposure and HLA in healthy donors. PCR employed 60 Vbeta and 13 Jbeta primers. Libraries were prepared by immunoSEQ multiplex PCR; TCRdb keeps only in-frame clonotypes and omits some of them. The repertoire consists of under 150,000 clones, with approximately 10% occurring once and the leading ten covering roughly 6.4%. The specimen sequenced was PBMCs. The source of these receptors is a middle-aged woman in good health and CMV-seropositive.

On this clone: This sample also contains other DNA sequences that code for the same CDR3. The genes are TRBV5-1 and TRBJ1-1, with D uncertain. CDR3 length: 14 amino acids. The ends were cut back, 4 bases at V and 0 bases at J, with 10 bases in the middle. Germline lookup yields CDR1 SGHRS and CDR2 YFSETQ. CDR3 nucleotides: TGCGCCAGCAGCCCCGGAGGGTTGAACACTGAAGCTTTCTTT. Translation gives CASSPGGLNTEAFF.

Only a few counts were recorded for this clone. The chain is built from TRBV5-6 and TRBJ2-2; 7 positions match TRBD1. Germline CDR1 SGHDT, CDR2 YYEEEE. This CDR3 has 15 residues. V shed 4 bases, J shed 4 bases, and the junction held 7 bases outside the gene matches. CDR3 sequence reads: CASSVGQARTGELFF. Written as DNA, the CDR3 is TGTGCCAGCAGCGTCGGACAGGCACGCACCGGGGAGCTGTTTTTT.

This clone was detected only a few times. The V and J genes are TRBV9 and TRBJ2-7, with 7 bases matching TRBD1. The V gene's germline CDR1 is SGDLS and CDR2 YYNGEE. V lost 3 bases, J lost 4 bases, and 10 bases stayed unmatched. The CDR3 spans 15 residues. In DNA form, the CDR3 reads TGTGCCAGCAGCGCGAGCCTGGGACAGCAATACGAGCAGTACTTC. Its protein is CASSASLGQQYEQYF. Using reference TRBV9 and TRBJ2-7 for the parts outside the CDR3, the full variable domain is DSGVTQTPKHLITATGQRVTLRCSPRSGDLSVYWYQQSLDQGLQFLIQYYNGEERAKGNILERFSAQQFPDLHSELNLSSLELGDSALYFCASSASLGQQYEQYFGPGTRLTVT.

This clone occurred a few times. In DNA, the CDR3 is TGCGCCAGCAGCCAAGATGCGGGACAGGGACTAAATGAGCAGTTCTTC. Protein: CASSQDAGQGLNEQFF. This chain connects TRBV4-3 to TRBJ2-1; 9 positions match TRBD1. The CDR3 consists of 16 residues. V lost 0 bases, J lost 7 bases, and 7 bases stayed unmatched. Germline V gene data show CDR1 as LGHNA and CDR2 as YSLEER.

This clone was detected a few times. This chain connects TRBV9 to TRBJ2-7; D is possibly TRBD1 (5 bases). CDR1 and CDR2 (germline): SGDLS, YYNGEE. Trimming removed 0 bases from V and 7 bases from J, with 14 bases in between. This CDR3 region has 14 residues. The CDR3 region has the DNA TGTGCCAGCAGCGTAGCAGTTCAGGGCGGAGAGCAGTACTTC. Encoded protein: CASSVAVQGGEQYF.

This clone was detected only a few times. The chain has TRBV7-8 and TRBJ1-2; 9 bases agree with TRBD1. J lost 8 bases, V lost 6 bases, and 10 bases had no gene match. This CDR3 is 14 amino acids long. Germline-derived CDR1 and CDR2 are SGHVS and FQNEAQ. CDR3 sequence reads: CASRPGQGRGGYTF. The CDR3 coding sequence is TGTGCCAGCAGGCCGGGACAGGGCCGTGGGGGCTACACCTTC.

This sequence joins TRBV18 and TRBJ2-7; 7 bases align to TRBD1. This CDR3 region has 14 residues. From germline, CDR1 is KGHSH and CDR2 LQKENI. With 2 bases clipped from V and 6 bases from J, the junction kept 7 bases outside the gene matches. The chain's CDR3 is CASSPRQGTGEQYF. The CDR3 DNA sequence: TGTGCCAGCTCACCAAGACAGGGAACCGGCGAGCAGTACTTC. Full variable domain (rest looked up from reference TRBV18 and TRBJ2-7): NAGVMQNPRHLVRRRGQEARLRCSPMKGHSHVYWYRQLPEEGLKFMVYLQKENIIDESGMPKERFSAEFPKEGPSILRIQQVVRGDSAAYFCASSPRQGTGEQYFGPGTRLTVT.

This clone was counted between two and nine times. V gene TRBV9 combines with J gene TRBJ2-5; TRBD1 agrees at 7 bases. V shed 0 bases and J 4 bases; nucleotides not matched to a gene: 3. The germline V gene has CDR1 SGDLS and CDR2 YYNGEE. The CDR3 contains 14 residues. This CDR3 reads CASSVEAGGETQYF. The CDR3, as DNA: TGTGCCAGCAGCGTAGAGGCAGGGGGAGAGACCCAGTACTTC. Supplemented by reference TRBV9 and TRBJ2-5, the full variable domain reads DSGVTQTPKHLITATGQRVTLRCSPRSGDLSVYWYQQSLDQGLQFLIQYYNGEERAKGNILERFSAQQFPDLHSELNLSSLELGDSALYFCASSVEAGGETQYFGPGTRLLVL.

This clone showed up many times. CDR3 loop: CASSPGGEGGIYEQYF. The DNA for the CDR3 is TGTGCCAGCAGCCCGGGGGGAGAGGGGGGGATTTACGAGCAGTACTTC. This chain connects TRBV7-9 to TRBJ2-7, with a possible D match to TRBD2 (7 bases). Trimming removed 5 bases from V and 4 bases from J, with 21 bases in between. The germline CDR1 and CDR2 sequences are SEHNR and FQNEAQ (reference sequence). The CDR3 covers 16 residues.

The sample holds a few counts of this clone. The V call is TRBV9, the J call TRBJ1-4; D unresolved. The CDR3 sequence is 13 residues long. Trimming pared 0 bases from V and 8 bases from J, leaving 8 bases between. Germline values: CDR1 SGDLS, CDR2 YYNGEE. This CDR3 is CASSVDPEEKLFF. The CDR3 DNA follows: TGTGCCAGCAGCGTAGACCCTGAGGAAAAACTGTTTTTT.

The V call is TRBV5-6, the J call TRBJ2-5, with a possible D match to TRBD2 (6 bases). Germline V gives CDR1 SGHDT, CDR2 YYEEEE. The V gene lost 4 bases and the J gene lost 2 bases, with 15 bases spanning the gap. The CDR3 covers 15 residues. CDR3 nucleotide sequence: TGTGCCAGCAGCCCGGGACTGGGCCATCAAGAGACCCAGTACTTC. Its protein is CASSPGLGHQETQYF.

This chain uses TRBV18 with TRBJ2-3; D perhaps matches TRBD1 (6 bases). Germline values: CDR1 KGHSH, CDR2 LQKENI. Trimming left V 4 bases short and J 2 bases short, with 10 bases between. The CDR3 loop spans 14 amino acids. The CDR3 bases are TGTGCCAGCTCACAGACAGGCCTCACAGATACGCAGTATTTT. Encoded protein: CASSQTGLTDTQYF.

This clone was seen a few times. This chain connects TRBV4-1 to TRBJ2-7; 9 bases agree with TRBD1. In germline, CDR1 is MGHRA, CDR2 YSYEKL. The CDR3 has 14 residues. V was clipped by 4 bases and J by 4 bases; unmatched bases: 5. CDR3 DNA sequence: TGCGCCAGCAGCCCTAGGGACAGGGTTTACGAGCAGTACTTC. Amino acids: CASSPRDRVYEQYF.

This clone was recorded a few times. The chain has TRBV19 and TRBJ1-5, with TRBD1 as a possible D gene (5 bases). This CDR3 has 18 residues. In germline, CDR1 is LNHDA, CDR2 SQIVND (reference sequence). The V end lost 3 bases, the J end lost 6 bases, and 24 bases lay between the germline ends. The CDR3 reads CASSIGRQPTVRVQPQHF. The CDR3 DNA follows: TGTGCCAGTAGTATCGGTAGGCAGCCCACCGTCAGGGTTCAGCCCCAGCATTTT.

The chain's CDR3 is CAIGLGGAPSYTF. Here the CDR3 DNA reads TGTGCCATCGGCTTAGGGGGGGCGCCGAGCTACACCTTC. V usage is TRBV10-3 and J usage is TRBJ1-2; possibly TRBD1 for D (6 bases). Trimming took 8 bases from V and 9 from J, leaving 19 bases between them. This CDR3 is 13 amino acids long. Germline V CDR1 and CDR2: ENHRY, SYGVKD.

This clone was observed a few times. This chain uses TRBV7-8 with TRBJ2-2; 7 positions agree with TRBD1. This CDR3 spans 15 amino acids. CDR1 is SGHVS, CDR2 FQNEAQ, per germline. Losses at the gene ends were 4 bases for V and 4 bases for J; bases not matched to a gene: 6. CDR3 region: CASSSAGGATGELFF. CDR3 DNA: TGTGCCAGCAGCTCAGCAGGGGGAGCCACCGGGGAGCTGTTTTTT.

The rearrangement links TRBV5-6 to TRBJ2-2; tentatively, D is TRBD1 (5 bases). This CDR3 contains 14 residues. Per the germline V gene, CDR1 is SGHDT and CDR2 is YYEEEE. V dropped 0 bases and J dropped 5 bases, with 8 bases sitting between them. CDR3: CASSLGQYTGELFF. The CDR3, as DNA: TGTGCCAGCAGCTTGGGACAGTATACCGGGGAGCTGTTTTTT.

The CDR3 here is CASCSSYEQYF. The CDR3 DNA is TGTGCCAGTTGCAGCTCCTACGAGCAGTACTTC. This chain uses TRBV2 with TRBJ2-7, with D unresolved. V lost 9 bases, J lost 0 bases, and 6 bases lay in between. CDR3 length: 11 amino acids. Germline V CDR1 and CDR2: SNHLY, FYNNEI.

In DNA, the CDR3 is TGTGCCAGCAGCTTAAGGGGACAGGGGTCTCCCTACGAGCAGTACTTC. It translates to CASSLRGQGSPYEQYF. The rearrangement uses TRBV11-2 and TRBJ2-7, with 10 bases identical to TRBD1. The CDR3 covers 16 residues. Germline CDR1 reads SGHAT; CDR2 reads FQNNGV. The ends lost 2 bases at V and 2 bases at J; junction bases unmatched: 6.

The chain recombines TRBV5-1 with TRBJ1-4; 8 bases are shared with TRBD1. The ends lost 0 bases at V and 4 bases at J; junction bases unmatched: 5. There are 16 residues in the CDR3. Germline V CDR1 and CDR2: SGHRS, YFSETQ. In DNA form, the CDR3 reads TGCGCCAGCAGCTTGGGAACAGGGGGTATTAATGAAAAACTGTTTTTT. Residues: CASSLGTGGINEKLFF.

The chain has TRBV5-1 and TRBJ2-1, with TRBD2 identical over 7 bases. CDR1 SGHRS and CDR2 YFSETQ come from the germline V gene. CDR3 length: 14 amino acids. The J segment lost 7 bases and the V segment lost 1 base, leaving 5 bases of the junction unmatched. This CDR3 is CASSLWEAGNEQFF. CDR3 coding DNA: TGCGCCAGCAGCTTGTGGGAAGCGGGGAATGAGCAGTTCTTC.

There are a few counts of this clone. The chain carries TRBV6-1 and TRBJ2-7, with 7 nucleotides matching TRBD1. CDR1 and CDR2 (germline): MNHNS, SASEGT. The CDR3 loop spans 14 amino acids. Trimming took 1 base from V and 4 from J; bases not matched to a gene: 4. The CDR3 bases are TGTGCCAGCAGTGAAGGGCCGACAGGGTACGAGCAGTACTTC. Encoded protein: CASSEGPTGYEQYF.

V and J are TRBV20-1 and TRBJ1-1; D is perhaps TRBD1 (6 bases). Looked up from germline, CDR1 is DFQATT and CDR2 is SNEGSKA (reference sequence). V was shortened by 6 bases and J by 9 bases, with 11 bases between the two germline ends. The CDR3 loop spans 10 amino acids. In DNA form, the CDR3 reads TGCAGTGCGCCCGGGACACAAGCTTTCTTT. It yields the protein CSAPGTQAFF.

This clone has only a few counts. The rearrangement links TRBV4-1 to TRBJ1-1, with D possibly being TRBD1 (6 bases). Germline CDR1 and CDR2: MGHRA and YSYEKL. Trimming took off 0 bases at V and 0 bases at J, with 11 bases between the two ends. The CDR3 loop spans 16 amino acids. The CDR3 coding sequence is TGCGCCAGCAGCCAAGATTACCAGGGGATGAACACTGAAGCTTTCTTT. It codes for CASSQDYQGMNTEAFF.

The rearrangement joins TRBV18 to TRBJ2-2; 13 bases agree with TRBD2. Germline CDR1 and CDR2: KGHSH and LQKENI. CDR3 length equals 19 residues. V dropped 5 bases and J dropped 0; count of bases not matched to a gene: 9. The CDR3 loop is CASSITGTSGNANTGELFF. The CDR3 DNA follows: TGTGCCAGCTCAATTACCGGGACTAGCGGGAACGCGAACACCGGGGAGCTGTTTTTT.

This clone was counted a few times. This chain connects TRBV10-2 to TRBJ1-1; a weak D match, TRBD1 (6 bases). Trimming removed 6 bases at V and 4 bases at J, with 15 bases between. This CDR3 is built from 14 residues. CDR1 is WSHSY, CDR2 SAAADI, per germline. The CDR3 DNA is TGCGCCAGCAGCGAACAGGGCGGAGGCACTGAAGCTTTCTTT. Its protein is CASSEQGGGTEAFF.

The chain combines TRBV6-4 with TRBJ1-1, with D unclear. The germline CDR1 and CDR2 sequences are MRHNA and SNTAGT. V was shortened by 8 bases and J by 1 base, with 17 bases between the two germline ends. The CDR3 runs 15 residues. CDR3 nucleotides: TGTGCCAGCGATCGCCCGTATAGTGGGAACACTGAAGCTTTCTTT. Amino acid sequence: CASDRPYSGNTEAFF.

This clone was seen more than once but under ten times. The chain uses TRBV19 and TRBJ2-1, with a tentative D call TRBD1 (6 bases). The germline V gene has CDR1 LNHDA and CDR2 SQIVND (reference sequence). This CDR3 spans 12 amino acids. V was clipped by 3 bases and J by 9 bases, with 9 bases between them. DNA of the CDR3: TGTGCCAGTAGTATTTGGGGGCTTGAGCAGTTCTTC. Encoded protein: CASSIWGLEQFF.

This clone showed up just a few times. The J gene is TRBJ1-4, the V gene TRBV18; D gene uncertain. V dropped 3 bases and J dropped 7 bases, with 9 bases sitting between them. The CDR3 consists of 13 residues. Germline V gene sequence: CDR1 KGHSH, CDR2 LQKENI. DNA of the CDR3: TGTGCCAGCTCACCGGAGGGTTTTGAAAAACTGTTTTTT. This translates into CASSPEGFEKLFF.

As to this clone: This specimen includes other DNA sequences encoding the same CDR3. The chain couples TRBV5-1 to TRBJ2-3; a possible D gene is TRBD2 (7 bases). This CDR3 is built from 14 residues. CDR1 and CDR2 from the germline V gene are SGHRS and YFSETQ. V lost 2 bases and J lost 6, with 13 bases in between. CDR3 nucleotide sequence: TGCGCCAGCAGCTTAACGGGGGGCCCGGATACGCAGTATTTT. Encoded protein: CASSLTGGPDTQYF.